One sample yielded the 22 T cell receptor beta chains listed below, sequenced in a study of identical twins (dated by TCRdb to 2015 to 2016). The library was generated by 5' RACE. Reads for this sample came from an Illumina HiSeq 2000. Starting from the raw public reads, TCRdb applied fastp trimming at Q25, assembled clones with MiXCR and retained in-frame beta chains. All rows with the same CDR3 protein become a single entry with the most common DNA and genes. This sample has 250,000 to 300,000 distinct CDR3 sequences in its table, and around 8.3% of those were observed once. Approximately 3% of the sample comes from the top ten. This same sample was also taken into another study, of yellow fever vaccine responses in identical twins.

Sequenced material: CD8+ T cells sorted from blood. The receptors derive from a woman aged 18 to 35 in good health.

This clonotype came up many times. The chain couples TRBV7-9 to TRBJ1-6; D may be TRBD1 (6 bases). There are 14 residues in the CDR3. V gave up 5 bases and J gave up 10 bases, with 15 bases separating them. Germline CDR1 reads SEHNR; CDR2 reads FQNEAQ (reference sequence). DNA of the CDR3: TGTGCCAGCAGCGCCCGGCAGGGACAATCACCCCTCCACTTT. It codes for CASSARQGQSPLHF. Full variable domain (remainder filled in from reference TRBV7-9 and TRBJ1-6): DTGVSQNPRHKITKRGQNVTFRCDPISEHNRLYWYRQTLGQGPEFLTYFQNEAQLEKSRLLSDRFSAERPKGSFSTLEIQRTEQGDSAMYLCASSARQGQSPLHFGNGTRLTVT.

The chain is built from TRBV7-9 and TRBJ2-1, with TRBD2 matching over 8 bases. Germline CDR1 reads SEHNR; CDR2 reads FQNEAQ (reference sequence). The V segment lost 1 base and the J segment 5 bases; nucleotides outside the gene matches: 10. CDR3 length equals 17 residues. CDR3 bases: TGTGCCAGCAGCTTAGTTCGGGGGGGTTTTTCCGACAATGAGCAGTTCTTC. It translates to CASSLVRGGFSDNEQFF.

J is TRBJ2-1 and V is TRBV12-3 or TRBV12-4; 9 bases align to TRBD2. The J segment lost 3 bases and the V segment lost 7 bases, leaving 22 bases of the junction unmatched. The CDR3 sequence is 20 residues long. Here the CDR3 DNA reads TGTGCCAGCACCAACGCTCCCTCCACGGGCGGGGGGGCAGGCTACAATGAGCAGTTCTTC. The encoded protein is CASTNAPSTGGGAGYNEQFF.

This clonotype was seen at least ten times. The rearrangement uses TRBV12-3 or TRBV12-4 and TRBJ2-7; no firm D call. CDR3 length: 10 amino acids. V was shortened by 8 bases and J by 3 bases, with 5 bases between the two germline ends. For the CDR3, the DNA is TGTGCCAGCGGTAACTACGAGCAGTACTTC. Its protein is CASGNYEQYF.

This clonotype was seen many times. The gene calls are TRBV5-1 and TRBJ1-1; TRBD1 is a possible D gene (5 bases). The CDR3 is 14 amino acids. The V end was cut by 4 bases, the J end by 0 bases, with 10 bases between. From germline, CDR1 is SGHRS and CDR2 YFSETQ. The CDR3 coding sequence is TGCGCCAGCAGCCCACGCAGGGTGAACACTGAAGCTTTCTTT. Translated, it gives CASSPRRVNTEAFF.

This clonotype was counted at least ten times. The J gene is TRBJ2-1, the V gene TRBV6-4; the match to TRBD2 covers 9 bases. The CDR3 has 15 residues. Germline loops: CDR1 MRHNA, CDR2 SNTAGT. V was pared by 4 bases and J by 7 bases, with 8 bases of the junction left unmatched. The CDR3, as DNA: TGTGCCAGCAGTGGGGTAGCGGGAGCAGGGAATGAGCAGTTCTTC. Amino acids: CASSGVAGAGNEQFF.

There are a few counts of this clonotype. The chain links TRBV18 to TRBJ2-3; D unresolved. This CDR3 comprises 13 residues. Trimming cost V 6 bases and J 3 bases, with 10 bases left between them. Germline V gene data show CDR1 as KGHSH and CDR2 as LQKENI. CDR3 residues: CASSAGNTDTQYF. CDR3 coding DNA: TGTGCCAGCTCGGCCGGCAATACAGATACGCAGTATTTT. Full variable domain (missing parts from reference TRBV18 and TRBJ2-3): NAGVMQNPRHLVRRRGQEARLRCSPMKGHSHVYWYRQLPEEGLKFMVYLQKENIIDESGMPKERFSAEFPKEGPSILRIQQVVRGDSAAYFCASSAGNTDTQYFGPGTRLTVL.

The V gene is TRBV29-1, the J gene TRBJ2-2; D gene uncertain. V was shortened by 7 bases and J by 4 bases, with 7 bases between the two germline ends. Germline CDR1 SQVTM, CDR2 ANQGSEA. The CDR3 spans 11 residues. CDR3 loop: CSDSPTGELFF. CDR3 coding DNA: TGCAGCGATAGCCCCACCGGGGAGCTGTTTTTT.

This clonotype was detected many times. CDR3 region: CSVEAPGHAEAFF. CDR3 DNA sequence: TGCAGCGTTGAGGCACCTGGGCACGCTGAAGCTTTCTTT. The chain links TRBV29-1 to TRBJ1-1; D remains ambiguous. Germline V gene sequence: CDR1 SQVTM, CDR2 ANQGSEA. V was cut by 3 bases and J by 6 bases, with 14 bases left in between. The CDR3 is 13 residues long.

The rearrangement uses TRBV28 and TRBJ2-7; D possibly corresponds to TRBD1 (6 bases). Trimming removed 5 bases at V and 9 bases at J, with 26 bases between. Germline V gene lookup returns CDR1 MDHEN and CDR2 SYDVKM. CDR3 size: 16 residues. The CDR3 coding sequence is TGTGCCAGCAGTCAGATGTTTGTGGGGGCCGGTTTAGTGCAGTACTTC. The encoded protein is CASSQMFVGAGLVQYF.

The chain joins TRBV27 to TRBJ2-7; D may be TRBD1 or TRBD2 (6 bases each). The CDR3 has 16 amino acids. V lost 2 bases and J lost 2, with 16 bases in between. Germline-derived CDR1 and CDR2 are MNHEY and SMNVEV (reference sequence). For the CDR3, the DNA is TGTGCCAGCAGTTTAGAGGGGGGAGCTTGGACCTACGAGCAGTACTTC. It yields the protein CASSLEGGAWTYEQYF.

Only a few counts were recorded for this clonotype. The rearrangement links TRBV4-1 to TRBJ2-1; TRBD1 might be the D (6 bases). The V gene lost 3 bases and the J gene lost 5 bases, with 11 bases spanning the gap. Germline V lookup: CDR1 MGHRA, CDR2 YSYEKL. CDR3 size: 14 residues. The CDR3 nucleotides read TGCGCCAGCAGCCAGGAGGACAGCCACAATGAGCAGTTCTTC. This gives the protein CASSQEDSHNEQFF.

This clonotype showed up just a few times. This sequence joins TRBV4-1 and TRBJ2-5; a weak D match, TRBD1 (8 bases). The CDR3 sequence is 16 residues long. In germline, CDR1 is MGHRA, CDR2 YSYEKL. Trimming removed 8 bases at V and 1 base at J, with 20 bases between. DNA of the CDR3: TGCGCCAGCGGACAGGGCTACGGGAGGACCCAAGAGACCCAGTACTTC. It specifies CASGQGYGRTQETQYF.

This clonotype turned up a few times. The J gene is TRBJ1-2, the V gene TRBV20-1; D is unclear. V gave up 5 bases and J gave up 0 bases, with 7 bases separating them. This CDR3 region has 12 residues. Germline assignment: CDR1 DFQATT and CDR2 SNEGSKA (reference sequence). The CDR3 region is CSAPLSNYGYTF. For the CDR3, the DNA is TGCAGTGCTCCTCTCTCTAACTATGGCTACACCTTC.

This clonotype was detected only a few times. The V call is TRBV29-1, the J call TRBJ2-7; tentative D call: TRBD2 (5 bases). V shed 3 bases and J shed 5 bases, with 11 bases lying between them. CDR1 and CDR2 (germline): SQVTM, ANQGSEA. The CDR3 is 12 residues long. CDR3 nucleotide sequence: TGCAGCGTTGATCGGGGTTCGGACGAGCAGTACTTC. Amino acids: CSVDRGSDEQYF.

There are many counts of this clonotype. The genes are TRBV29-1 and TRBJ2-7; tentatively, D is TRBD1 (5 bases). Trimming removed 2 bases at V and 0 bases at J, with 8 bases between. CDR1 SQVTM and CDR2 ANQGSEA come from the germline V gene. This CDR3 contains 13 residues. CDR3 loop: CSVETGHSYEQYF. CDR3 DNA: TGCAGCGTTGAAACAGGACACTCCTACGAGCAGTACTTC.

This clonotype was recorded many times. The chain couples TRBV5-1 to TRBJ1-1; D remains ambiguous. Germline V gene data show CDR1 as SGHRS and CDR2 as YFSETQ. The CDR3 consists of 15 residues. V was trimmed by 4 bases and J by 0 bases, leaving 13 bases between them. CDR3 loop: CASSPTEWVNTEAFF. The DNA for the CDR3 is TGCGCCAGCAGCCCCACGGAGTGGGTGAACACTGAAGCTTTCTTT.

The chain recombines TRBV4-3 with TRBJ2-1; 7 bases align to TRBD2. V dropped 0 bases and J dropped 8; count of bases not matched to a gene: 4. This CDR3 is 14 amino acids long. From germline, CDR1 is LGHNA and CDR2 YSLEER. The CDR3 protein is CASSQDRLAHEQFF. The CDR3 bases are TGCGCCAGCAGCCAAGATAGACTAGCCCATGAGCAGTTCTTC.

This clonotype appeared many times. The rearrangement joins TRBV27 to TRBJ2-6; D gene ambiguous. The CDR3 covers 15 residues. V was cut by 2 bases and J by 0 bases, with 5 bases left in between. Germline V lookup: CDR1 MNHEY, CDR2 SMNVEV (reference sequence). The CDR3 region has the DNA TGTGCCAGCAGTTTAATACCCTCTGGGGCCAACGTCCTGACTTTC. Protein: CASSLIPSGANVLTF.

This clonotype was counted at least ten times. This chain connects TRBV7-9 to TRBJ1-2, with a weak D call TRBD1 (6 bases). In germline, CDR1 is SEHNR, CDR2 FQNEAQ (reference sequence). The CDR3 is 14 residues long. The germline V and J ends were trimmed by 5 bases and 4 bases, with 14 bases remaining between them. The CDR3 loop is CASSPDSKAYGYTF. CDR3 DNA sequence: TGTGCCAGCAGCCCGGACAGTAAGGCCTATGGCTACACCTTC.

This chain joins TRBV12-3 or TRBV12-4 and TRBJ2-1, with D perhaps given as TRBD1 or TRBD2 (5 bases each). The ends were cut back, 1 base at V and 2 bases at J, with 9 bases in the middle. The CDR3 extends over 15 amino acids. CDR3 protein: CASSLVGDAYNEQFF. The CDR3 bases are TGTGCCAGCAGTTTAGTGGGGGATGCCTACAATGAGCAGTTCTTC.

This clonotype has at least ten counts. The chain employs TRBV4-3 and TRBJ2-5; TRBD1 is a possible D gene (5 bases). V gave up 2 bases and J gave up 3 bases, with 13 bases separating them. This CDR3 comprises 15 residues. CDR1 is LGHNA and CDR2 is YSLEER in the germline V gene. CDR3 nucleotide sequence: TGCGCCAGCAGCCAACTCGTAGGGGTGGAAGAGACCCAGTACTTC. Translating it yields CASSQLVGVEETQYF.